Presented here are 28 T cell receptor beta chains from one specimen sequenced in a study of shared clonotypes between healthy human individuals. The table came from immunoSEQ multiplex PCR; TCRdb's copy has only in-frame clones and leaves some out. Of fewer than 850,000 clones detected, 90% appear once; the ten largest clones hold about a third. The sample was memory CD8+ T cells from PBMCs. The subset here: CD45RO+ cells pooled with CCR7-negative TemRA cells. The receptors derive from a man aged 18 to 29 in good health. Some clones in this sample may be carry-over from other donors' samples.

This rearrangement joins TRBV18 to TRBJ1-1, with D uncertain. Germline CDR1 and CDR2: KGHSH and LQKENI. The CDR3 runs to 14 residues. The V gene lost 6 bases and the J gene lost 0 bases, with 11 bases spanning the gap. The CDR3 DNA sequence: TGTGCCAGCTCCCCAGATGTGCTGAACACTGAAGCTTTCTTT. Encoded protein: CASSPDVLNTEAFF.

CDR3 residues: CASSLWGETYGYTF. The DNA of the CDR3 is TGTGCCAGCAGCTTATGGGGGGAAACCTATGGCTACACCTTC. The V call is TRBV11-2, the J call TRBJ1-2, with D maybe TRBD1 (5 bases). The V gene lost 2 bases and the J gene lost 4 bases, with 11 bases spanning the gap. The CDR3 has 14 amino acids. Germline V gene sequence: CDR1 SGHAT, CDR2 FQNNGV. The variable domain in full, completed from reference TRBV11-2 and TRBJ1-2, reads EAGVAQSPRYKIIEKRQSVAFWCNPISGHATLYWYQQILGQGPKLLIQFQNNGVVDDSQLPKDRFSAERLKGVDSTLKIQPAKLEDSAVYLCASSLWGETYGYTFGSGTRLTVV.

The chain employs TRBV27 and TRBJ1-6; 7 bases map to TRBD1. The CDR3 has 16 amino acids. Germline assignment: CDR1 MNHEY and CDR2 SMNVEV (reference sequence). Trimming removed 2 bases from V and 7 bases from J; junction bases left unmatched: 8. This CDR3 is CASSLMPDRPNSPLHF. In nucleotides, the CDR3 is TGTGCCAGCAGTTTAATGCCGGACAGGCCCAATTCACCCCTCCACTTT.

The chain has TRBV7-9 and TRBJ2-7; D remains unclear. The CDR3 is made up of 14 amino acids. The V gene lost 2 bases and the J gene lost 2 bases, with 10 bases spanning the gap. Looked up from germline, CDR1 is SEHNR and CDR2 is FQNEAQ (reference sequence). CDR3 loop: CASSLSDKTYEQYF. As DNA, the CDR3 is TGTGCCAGCAGCTTAAGCGACAAAACCTACGAGCAGTACTTC.

The chain employs TRBV29-1 and TRBJ2-5; D might be TRBD1 (5 bases). Per the germline V gene, CDR1 is SQVTM and CDR2 is ANQGSEA. The V and J ends lost 2 bases and 0 bases respectively, with 13 bases between them. This CDR3 contains 15 residues. In DNA, the CDR3 is TGCAGCGTTGAAAGGGGCCAGGCGTACCAAGAGACCCAGTACTTC. Protein sequence: CSVERGQAYQETQYF.

The V and J genes are TRBV5-1 and TRBJ1-3, with D maybe TRBD1 (5 bases). The CDR3 runs to 15 residues. The V end was cut by 3 bases, the J end by 6 bases, with 16 bases between. In germline, CDR1 is SGHRS, CDR2 YFSETQ. Here the CDR3 reads CASSWDGRKENTIYF. CDR3 bases: TGCGCCAGCAGCTGGGACGGGAGAAAAGAAAACACCATATATTTT.

The V gene is TRBV27, the J gene TRBJ2-7, with a possible D match to TRBD1 (5 bases). Germline values: CDR1 MNHEY, CDR2 SMNVEV (reference sequence). The CDR3 loop spans 14 amino acids. Trimming took 5 bases from V and 2 from J, leaving 13 bases between them. In nucleotides, the CDR3 is TGTGCCAGCAGTGAAAGACAGCTTACCTACGAGCAGTACTTC. Its translation is CASSERQLTYEQYF.

The J gene is TRBJ1-1, the V gene TRBV6-1, with a possible D match to TRBD1 (5 bases). Trimming shortened V by 0 bases and J by 4 bases, and 12 bases separated the two germline ends. The CDR3 is 15 residues long. Germline V gene lookup returns CDR1 MNHNS and CDR2 SASEGT. The CDR3 is CASSEAEGFGTEAFF. For the CDR3, the DNA is TGTGCCAGCAGTGAAGCGGAGGGGTTTGGCACTGAAGCTTTCTTT.

This chain joins TRBV6-1 and TRBJ2-5, with D possibly being TRBD2 (6 bases). V lost 4 bases and J 1 base, leaving 10 bases between the germline ends. Per the germline V gene, CDR1 is MNHNS and CDR2 is SASEGT. The CDR3 is made up of 14 amino acids. The CDR3 protein is CASSGGLRQETQYF. CDR3 sequence (DNA): TGTGCCAGCAGTGGGGGACTCCGCCAAGAGACCCAGTACTTC.

This chain uses TRBV2 with TRBJ1-2, with a weak D call TRBD1 (6 bases). V lost 8 bases, J lost 3 bases, and 19 bases lay in between. Germline CDR1 and CDR2: SNHLY and FYNNEI. The CDR3 consists of 15 residues. CDR3 sequence: CASLPKGGQDYGYTF. The CDR3 DNA reads as TGTGCCAGCCTCCCTAAGGGGGGCCAGGACTATGGCTACACCTTC.

The V and J genes are TRBV6-1 and TRBJ1-3; D is uncertain. CDR3 length equals 14 residues. Trimming shortened V by 8 bases and J by 2 bases, and 13 bases separated the two germline ends. Germline lookup yields CDR1 MNHNS and CDR2 SASEGT. This chain's CDR3 is CASGGISAGNTIYF. The CDR3 bases are TGTGCCAGCGGAGGGATCTCTGCTGGAAACACCATATATTTT.

V gene TRBV7-2 combines with J gene TRBJ2-7; 8 nucleotides match TRBD2. The ends lost 1 base at V and 6 bases at J; junction bases unmatched: 14. The CDR3 extends over 17 amino acids. In germline, CDR1 is SGHTA, CDR2 FQGNSA. CDR3 in DNA: TGTGCCAGCAGCTTAGGAATCTCGGGAGGGGTAGGGGGCGAGCAGTACTTC. Residues: CASSLGISGGVGGEQYF.

The chain links TRBV27 to TRBJ2-2, with 8 nucleotides matching TRBD1. V shed 5 bases, J shed 2 bases, and the junction held 7 bases outside the gene matches. This CDR3 region has 16 residues. Per germline, CDR1 MNHEY and CDR2 SMNVEV (reference sequence). The CDR3 loop reads CASSPAGGVNTGELFF. As DNA, the CDR3 is TGTGCCAGCAGTCCCGCAGGGGGCGTTAACACCGGGGAGCTGTTTTTT.

This chain links TRBV4-1 with TRBJ2-1, with 12 nucleotides matching TRBD2. Trimming took 6 bases from V and 4 from J; bases not matched to a gene: 16. The CDR3 sequence is 19 residues long. Per the germline V gene, CDR1 is MGHRA and CDR2 is YSYEKL. DNA of the CDR3: TGCGCCAGCAGGCCGGGACTAGCGGGCCTAGGAGGGTTTTACAATGAGCAGTTCTTC. It translates to CASRPGLAGLGGFYNEQFF.

This clone was seen only once. The chain has TRBV7-9 and TRBJ1-2, with no clear D. The CDR3 spans 16 residues. The germline gives CDR1 SEHNR, CDR2 FQNEAQ (reference sequence). The V and J ends lost 8 bases and 5 bases respectively, with 24 bases between them. The CDR3 DNA sequence: TGTGCCAGCCTAGCGGTCGTCGGAGAGGAAGGTTATGGCTACACCTTC. As protein: CASLAVVGEEGYGYTF.

This clone was counted a single time. CDR3 loop: CASSLSAGATETQYF. CDR3 bases: TGTGCCAGCAGTTTATCGGCAGGGGCGACAGAGACCCAGTACTTC. V and J are TRBV27 and TRBJ2-5; perhaps TRBD1 as D (6 bases). CDR3 length equals 15 residues. The V gene lost 0 bases and the J gene lost 4 bases, with 12 bases spanning the gap. Germline assignment: CDR1 MNHEY and CDR2 SMNVEV (reference sequence).

The rearrangement links TRBV7-9 to TRBJ2-3; 8 nucleotides align to TRBD1. V was clipped by 6 bases and J by 4 bases; unmatched bases: 9. Germline CDR1 reads SEHNR; CDR2 reads FQNEAQ (reference sequence). This CDR3 is 15 amino acids long. CDR3 protein: CASRPTGVRPDTQYF. As DNA, the CDR3 is TGTGCCAGCAGACCGACAGGGGTGAGGCCAGATACGCAGTATTTT.

This clone has just one count. The genes are TRBV15 and TRBJ2-2; no firm D call. Trimming left V 5 bases short and J 1 base short, with 8 bases between. Germline V gene sequence: CDR1 LNHNV, CDR2 YYDKDF (reference sequence). This CDR3 has 14 residues. CDR3 sequence reads: CATSGTVNTGELFF. DNA of the CDR3: TGTGCCACCAGCGGTACGGTGAACACCGGGGAGCTGTTTTTT.

The V gene is TRBV4-3, the J gene TRBJ1-4, with 11 bases fitting TRBD1. Trimming cost V 4 bases and J 8 bases; bases outside gene matches: 6. The CDR3 contains 15 residues. CDR1 and CDR2 (germline): LGHNA, YSLEER. CDR3 protein: CASSPGTGGREKLFF. The CDR3 DNA is TGCGCCAGCAGCCCGGGGACAGGGGGGAGGGAAAAACTGTTTTTT.

This chain connects TRBV28 to TRBJ1-1; no clear D gene. Looked up from germline, CDR1 is MDHEN and CDR2 is SYDVKM. There are 13 residues in the CDR3. The ends were cut back, 3 bases at V and 6 bases at J, with 11 bases in the middle. The CDR3 loop is CASSLGLWAEAFF. The CDR3 bases are TGTGCCAGCAGTTTGGGCCTCTGGGCTGAAGCTTTCTTT. The complete variable domain, with remaining parts taken from reference TRBV28 and TRBJ1-1, reads DVKVTQSSRYLVKRTGEKVFLECVQDMDHENMFWYRQDPGLGLRLIYFSYDVKMKEKGDIPEGYSVSREKKERFSLILESASTNQTSMYLCASSLGLWAEAFFGQGTRLTVV.

The gene calls are TRBV19 and TRBJ2-3; 9 bases are a match to TRBD2. After removal of 10 bases from V and 6 bases from J, the junction contained 20 bases not matched to a gene. CDR1 and CDR2 (germline): LNHDA, SQIVND (reference sequence). This CDR3 spans 17 amino acids. CDR3 sequence: CATLKPASGTGGDTQYF. CDR3 nucleotide sequence: TGTGCCACCCTCAAACCGGCTAGCGGGACGGGAGGGGATACGCAGTATTTT.

This clone was picked up many times. Written as DNA, the CDR3 is TGTGCCAGCAGCTTAGAATCTGAGACCCAGTACTTC. As protein: CASSLESETQYF. This chain uses TRBV7-9 with TRBJ2-5, with unresolved D. CDR3 length: 12 amino acids. Germline V gene data show CDR1 as SEHNR and CDR2 as FQNEAQ (reference sequence). V lost 1 base and J lost 5, with 5 bases in between. The full variable domain, in which reference TRBV7-9 and TRBJ2-5 provide the parts outside the CDR3, is DTGVSQNPRHKITKRGQNVTFRCDPISEHNRLYWYRQTLGQGPEFLTYFQNEAQLEKSRLLSDRFSAERPKGSFSTLEIQRTEQGDSAMYLCASSLESETQYFGPGTRLLVL.

As regards this clone: A far larger clone is just one base off, so this is likely a read error. V and J are TRBV10-1 and TRBJ1-1, with D unclear. V was clipped by 3 bases and J by 4 bases, with 9 bases between them. The CDR3 loop spans 13 amino acids. CDR1 and CDR2 from the germline V gene are WNHNN and SYGVQD (reference sequence). The CDR3 DNA reads TGCGCCAGCAGTGACGGGGTGAGCACTGAAGCTTTCTTT. Translation: CASSDGVSTEAFF.

The CDR3 protein is CASSQVIAGGTFNEQFF. CDR3 nucleotide sequence: TGCGCCAGCAGCCAGGTCATAGCGGGAGGGACCTTCAATGAGCAGTTCTTC. The chain carries TRBV4-1 and TRBJ2-1, with 11 bases fitting TRBD2. This CDR3 is built from 17 residues. The V segment lost 3 bases and the J segment 6 bases; nucleotides outside the gene matches: 10. Germline V CDR1 and CDR2: MGHRA, YSYEKL.

This clone showed up just once. Here the CDR3 DNA reads TGTGCCAGCAGCTCAAGGACAGGGTTAAATGAAAAACTGTTTTTT. Its translation: CASSSRTGLNEKLFF. This chain joins TRBV11-2 and TRBJ1-4, with 8 bases fitting TRBD1. The junction had 6 bases not matched to a gene; V was cut back by 4 bases and J by 5 bases. This CDR3 contains 15 residues. The germline V gene has CDR1 SGHAT and CDR2 FQNNGV.

This chain links TRBV5-6 with TRBJ1-1; tentative D call: TRBD1 (6 bases). Germline CDR1 reads SGHDT; CDR2 reads YYEEEE. The V end lost 4 bases, the J end lost 2 bases, and 9 bases lay between the germline ends. The CDR3 totals 13 residues. The CDR3 reads CASSRQDNTEAFF. The CDR3 DNA reads TGTGCCAGCAGCAGACAGGACAACACTGAAGCTTTCTTT.

V is TRBV6-5 and J is TRBJ2-2, with 7 bases identical to TRBD1. V lost 7 bases to trimming and J lost 7 bases; unmatched junction nucleotides: 6. The CDR3 spans 13 residues. Per germline, CDR1 MNHEY and CDR2 SVGAGI. The CDR3 nucleotides read TGTGCCAGCACCACAGGGGTGGTCGGGGAGCTGTTTTTT. Translated, it gives CASTTGVVGELFF.

J is TRBJ2-7 and V is TRBV10-3, with 8 bases that match TRBD2. Germline V lookup: CDR1 ENHRY, CDR2 SYGVKD. V shed 4 bases, J shed 3 bases, and the junction held 8 bases outside the gene matches. CDR3 length equals 15 residues. CDR3 sequence (DNA): TGTGCCATCAGTGGGGTCGGGGGGGAATACTACGAGCAGTACTTC. Translated, it gives CAISGVGGEYYEQYF.